Below, 9 T cell receptor beta chains from the same sample are listed, as sequenced in a study of blood T cells in healthy people across ages. Through a sample-barcoded 5' primer and a J-beta primer mix, a second PCR was run for about 6 to 11 cycles. TCRdb fed the 5' RACE reads into MiXCR, producing one record per CDR3 protein. The sample holds approximately 780,000 distinct CDR3 sequences; approximately 24% are singletons and the top ten take 3%. This same sample was also part of a study on T cells of mothers and their children.

Sample: blood. The receptors shown here come from a boy between 10 and 17 years old in good health.

The CDR3 here is CASSQDRVSYNEQFF. DNA of the CDR3: TGCGCCAGCAGCCAAGACAGGGTGTCCTACAATGAGCAGTTCTTC. The chain combines TRBV4-1 with TRBJ2-1; D possibly corresponds to TRBD1 (5 bases). Trimming cost V 0 bases and J 1 base, with 7 bases left between them. This CDR3 is built from 15 residues. From germline, CDR1 is MGHRA and CDR2 YSYEKL.

The J gene is TRBJ2-5, the V gene TRBV5-1; 10 bases align to TRBD1. The J call may be faulty, since TRBJ2-7 better matches the DNA end. There are 15 residues in the CDR3. CDR1 and CDR2 from the germline V gene are SGHRS and YFSETQ. The CDR3 spells CASSLIGTGAYEQYF. The CDR3 DNA follows: TGCGCCAGCAGCTTGATCGGGACAGGGGCATACGAGCAGTACTTC.

The sample holds a few counts of this clonotype. The rearrangement uses TRBV29-1 and TRBJ1-2; D may be TRBD1 (5 bases). The CDR3 loop spans 13 amino acids. The V and J ends lost 7 bases and 0 bases respectively, with 12 bases between them. Germline V CDR1 and CDR2: SQVTM, ANQGSEA. CDR3 coding DNA: TGCAGCGCATGGGACGGTTCTAACTATGGCTACACCTTC. Protein sequence: CSAWDGSNYGYTF.

V gene TRBV18 combines with J gene TRBJ1-2, with D possibly TRBD1 on 6 matching bases. The CDR3 has 13 residues. The V end was cut by 2 bases, the J end by 3 bases, with 7 bases between. Germline values: CDR1 KGHSH, CDR2 LQKENI. The CDR3 sequence is CASSPSGDYGYTF. Here the CDR3 DNA reads TGTGCCAGCTCACCATCAGGGGACTATGGCTACACCTTC.

The chain combines TRBV15 with TRBJ2-3, with 7 bases lining up with TRBD1. CDR3 length equals 18 residues. Trimming at V came to 3 bases and at J to 3 bases, leaving 15 bases not matched to a gene. Germline loops: CDR1 LNHNV, CDR2 YYDKDF (reference sequence). CDR3 protein: CATSSSRDRTSPTDTQYF. As DNA, the CDR3 is TGTGCCACCAGCAGTAGCCGGGACAGAACTTCGCCGACAGATACGCAGTATTTT.

This clonotype was detected only a few times. J is TRBJ1-2 and V is TRBV27, with 7 bases fitting TRBD1. V lost 0 bases and J lost 4; bases outside the gene matches: 8. This CDR3 region has 16 residues. Looked up from germline, CDR1 is MNHEY and CDR2 is SMNVEV (reference sequence). CDR3 residues: CASSLSPGRGFYGYTF. The CDR3 coding sequence is TGTGCCAGCAGTTTATCGCCCGGCAGGGGGTTCTATGGCTACACCTTC.

The chain combines TRBV9 with TRBJ2-2, with 8 bases aligning to TRBD2. V lost 4 bases and J lost 2; bases outside the gene matches: 13. The CDR3 loop spans 18 amino acids. Germline-derived CDR1 and CDR2 are SGDLS and YYNGEE. This CDR3 reads CASSTPREGRLNTGELFF. CDR3 DNA sequence: TGTGCCAGCAGCACCCCCCGGGAGGGGAGGCTAAACACCGGGGAGCTGTTTTTT. The entire variable domain, with the rest obtained from reference TRBV9 and TRBJ2-2, is as follows: DSGVTQTPKHLITATGQRVTLRCSPRSGDLSVYWYQQSLDQGLQFLIQYYNGEERAKGNILERFSAQQFPDLHSELNLSSLELGDSALYFCASSTPREGRLNTGELFFGEGSRLTVL.

In this sample, this clonotype turned up a few times. The genes are TRBV5-1 and TRBJ2-7; 8 nucleotides match TRBD1. The CDR3 spans 16 residues. Losses at the gene ends were 4 bases for V and 5 bases for J; bases not matched to a gene: 14. The V gene's germline CDR1 is SGHRS and CDR2 YFSETQ. CDR3 bases: TGCGCCAGCAGCCTGAGAGGACAGGGCCCCCGAGACGAGCAGTACTTC. It codes for CASSLRGQGPRDEQYF.

The rearrangement joins TRBV10-1 to TRBJ2-4; D perhaps matches TRBD2 (5 bases). This CDR3 comprises 15 residues. The V gene's germline CDR1 is WNHNN and CDR2 SYGVQD (reference sequence). The germline V and J ends were trimmed by 4 bases and 2 bases, with 12 bases remaining between them. In nucleotides, the CDR3 is TGCGCCAGCAGTGGTAATTTCGGGACCAAAAACATTCAGTACTTC. Translated, it gives CASSGNFGTKNIQYF.